A selection of T cell receptor beta chains follows, all from one sample in a study of blood T cell repertoires in COVID-19. The assay was immunoSEQ multiplex PCR, and TCRdb's table has in-frame clones only and misses some. Altogether approximately 130,000 clones are present, roughly three quarters being singletons, with the ten largest covering around 20%. Source material: peripheral blood. The receptors derive from a man older than 75 with acute or convalescent COVID-19. CDR3s include the opening cysteine and the closing phenylalanine or tryptophan. The D gene is left open where the match is weak. Clone size, where shown, is once, few, many, or a class for clones that have expanded.

d_call,clone_size,cdr3_length,j_call,v_call,cdr3_nt,cdr3_aa
TRBD1,NA,14,TRBJ2-7,TRBV30,TGTGCCTGGGGTAAGCCGGGACAGGGGTACGAGCAGTACTTC,CAWGKPGQGYEQYF
TRBD1,once,14,TRBJ2-3,TRBV20-1,TGCAGTGCTAGTGACAGGGCTCTCACAGATACGCAGTATTTT,CSASDRALTDTQYF
NA,NA,16,TRBJ2-2,TRBV10-3,TGTGCCATCAAGCCTGGGCGGGAACCTTACACCGGGGAGCTGTTTTTT,CAIKPGREPYTGELFF
TRBD2,NA,14,TRBJ2-5,TRBV6-5,TGTGCCAGCAGTTACTTTAGCGGGGTAGAGACCCAGTACTTC,CASSYFSGVETQYF
TRBD1,NA,18,TRBJ1-5,TRBV5-1,TGCGCCAGCAGCCAACTCCCGACAGGGGGGGCCACCAGTCAGCCCCAGCATTTT,CASSQLPTGGATSQPQHF
NA,few,13,TRBJ2-5,TRBV18,TGTGCCAGCTCACAGACAGATCAAGAGACCCAGTACTTC,CASSQTDQETQYF
NA,NA,11,TRBJ1-1,TRBV7-9,TGTGCCAGCAGCTCCTCTCCTGAAGCTTTCTTT,CASSSSPEAFF
NA,NA,16,TRBJ1-5,TRBV18,TGTGCCAGCTCACCACCATCCTCAGGGGGCAATCAGCCCCAGCATTTT,CASSPPSSGGNQPQHF
NA,NA,14,TRBJ2-7,TRBV28,TGTGCCAGCATGCGGCCGGGGGGCACCTACGAGCAGTACTTC,CASMRPGGTYEQYF
NA,NA,16,TRBJ2-5,TRBV5-1,TGCGCCAGCAGCTTGTCTCCAGCAGGGACACAAGAGACCCAGTACTTC,CASSLSPAGTQETQYF
TRBD1,NA,16,TRBJ1-2,TRBV19,TGTGCCAGTAGTATAGGGGGGACAGGATCTAACTATGGCTACACCTTC,CASSIGGTGSNYGYTF
TRBD1,NA,15,TRBJ2-3,TRBV10-3,TGTGCCATCAGAGGGACAGGGGGTTTGACAGATACGCAGTATTTT,CAIRGTGGLTDTQYF
TRBD1,NA,16,TRBJ2-5,TRBV24-1,TGTGCCACCAGTGATTCCTCCGGGACAGGGAAAGAGACCCAGTACTTC,CATSDSSGTGKETQYF
NA,NA,13,TRBJ2-2,TRBV2,TGTGCCAGCAGTGCCCGACAGGCCGGGGAGCTGTTTTTT,CASSARQAGELFF
NA,NA,16,TRBJ2-3,TRBV7-9,TGTGCCAGCGGGAGAGAGACTACGTCCCGCGGGGATACGCAGTATTTT,CASGRETTSRGDTQYF
NA,NA,13,TRBJ1-1,TRBV19,TGTGCCACCGCGGGACGTATGAACACTGAAGCTTTCTTT,CATAGRMNTEAFF
NA,NA,13,TRBJ2-5,TRBV15,TGTGCCACCAGCAGTGGCCTGCAAGAGACCCAGTACTTC,CATSSGLQETQYF
TRBD1,NA,15,TRBJ1-3,TRBV19,TGTGCCAGTATGGGACAGTCGAGCTCTGGAAACACCATATATTTT,CASMGQSSSGNTIYF
TRBD1,NA,13,TRBJ2-1,TRBV12-3/TRBV12-4,TGTGCCAGCACCCTCGACAGGGGGTGGGAGCAGTTCTTC,CASTLDRGWEQFF
NA,few,13,TRBJ1-6,TRBV28,TGTGCCAGCACATGGAGATCTTCTTCACCCCTCCACTTT,CASTWRSSSPLHF
NA,NA,12,TRBJ2-7,TRBV15,TGTGCCACCAGCAGGGGCAACTACGAGCAGTACTTC,CATSRGNYEQYF
NA,NA,15,TRBJ1-1,TRBV5-1,TGCGCCAGCAGCTTGGCCGGCAACAGGGTATCTGAAGCTTTCTTT,CASSLAGNRVSEAFF
TRBD2,NA,15,TRBJ2-3,TRBV6-1,TGTGCCAGCAGTGAAACTAGCGGGGGGGCAGATACGCAGTATTTT,CASSETSGGADTQYF
NA,NA,15,TRBJ2-7,TRBV10-3,TGTGCCATCAGTGAGACTGGAGTGGGCTCCTACGAGCAGTACTTC,CAISETGVGSYEQYF
NA,NA,13,TRBJ1-4,TRBV6-6,TGTGCCATCAAAGGGGCGGCTAATGAAAAACTGTTTTTT,CAIKGAANEKLFF
NA,NA,15,TRBJ1-2,TRBV5-1,TGCGCCAGCAGCCCTGAAATCGTGAGTCCCTATGGCTACACCTTC,CASSPEIVSPYGYTF
TRBD1,NA,14,TRBJ1-4,TRBV5-5,TGTGCCAGCAGCTGGACAGGGCGGAATGAAAAACTGTTTTTT,CASSWTGRNEKLFF
NA,NA,16,TRBJ2-7,TRBV14,TGTGCCAGCAGCCAGGCCAGGGCAGCCAACACCTACGAGCAGTACTTC,CASSQARAANTYEQYF
TRBD1,NA,17,TRBJ2-7,TRBV5-3,TGTGCCAGAGGCGCGATCGTCAGGGGGAGCGAATCGTACGAGCAGTACTTC,CARGAIVRGSESYEQYF
NA,many,13,TRBJ1-3,TRBV6-6,TGTGCCAGCAGTTACACATTGGGAAACACCATATATTTT,CASSYTLGNTIYF
NA,NA,13,TRBJ2-5,TRBV4-3,TGCGCCAGCAGCCTTACATTCCAAGAGACCCAGTACTTC,CASSLTFQETQYF
TRBD2,NA,17,TRBJ2-7,TRBV11-3,TGTGCCAGCAGCTTAGAACGGACTAGCGGGGGGGCGAGCGAGCAGTACTTC,CASSLERTSGGASEQYF
NA,NA,12,TRBJ1-1,TRBV6-6,TGTGCCAGCAGCGCCGCCGGCACTGAAGCTTTCTTT,CASSAAGTEAFF
TRBD1,few,15,TRBJ2-7,TRBV6-6,TGTGCCAGCAGTTTAGGGGGACAGGGGAAAAACGAGCAGTACTTC,CASSLGGQGKNEQYF
NA,NA,14,TRBJ2-3,TRBV6-5,TGTGCCAGCAGTTCAATGAGTGTGCTAGATACGCAGTATTTT,CASSSMSVLDTQYF
NA,NA,13,TRBJ2-7,TRBV13,TGTGCCAGCAGCACCCACCCCAGCGCCGAGCAGTACTTC,CASSTHPSAEQYF
TRBD1,NA,16,TRBJ1-2,TRBV25-1,TGTGCCAGCAGTGAGACCGGGACAGGAGATTCTTATGGCTACACCTTC,CASSETGTGDSYGYTF
TRBD2,NA,18,TRBJ2-1,TRBV4-3,TGCGCCAGCAGCCAAGCTTTGGGGACTAGCGGAAAATACAATGAGCAGTTCTTC,CASSQALGTSGKYNEQFF
TRBD1,NA,16,TRBJ2-7,TRBV4-2,TGTGCCAGCAGCCAAGATTTTGGACAGGGAGGCTACGAGCAGTACTTC,CASSQDFGQGGYEQYF
NA,NA,15,TRBJ1-1,TRBV29-1,TGCAGCGTTTTTGGGAGGCGGGGGGAGGGCACTGAAGCTTTCTTT,CSVFGRRGEGTEAFF
TRBD1,NA,15,TRBJ2-3,TRBV11-2,TGTGCCAGCAGCCAAGGGACAGGAAGAACAGATACGCAGTATTTT,CASSQGTGRTDTQYF
TRBD1,NA,13,TRBJ1-2,TRBV6-2/TRBV6-3,TGTGCCAGCAGTTCTCCGGACAGGGTCGGCTACACCTTC,CASSSPDRVGYTF
NA,NA,12,TRBJ1-2,TRBV2,TGTGCCAGCAGTGACAGCCCAGGTTACTACACCTTC,CASSDSPGYYTF
NA,NA,14,TRBJ2-3,TRBV10-3,TGTGCCATCAGTGACGGTAGAGGTATAGATACGCAGTATTTT,CAISDGRGIDTQYF
TRBD1,NA,13,TRBJ1-6,TRBV19,TGTGCCAGTAGTCAGGACAGGGCTTCACCCCTCCACTTT,CASSQDRASPLHF
NA,NA,12,TRBJ2-7,TRBV28,TGTGCCAGCAGTTTAGTCTCGAGGAAGCAGTACTTC,CASSLVSRKQYF
TRBD1,once,14,TRBJ2-7,TRBV20-1,TGCAGTGCTAGTAAGACAGGGGGCGTATACGAGCAGTACTTC,CSASKTGGVYEQYF
NA,once,15,TRBJ1-6,TRBV5-1,TGCGCCAGCAGCTTGGGAGGTCCCTATAATTCACCCCTCCACTTT,CASSLGGPYNSPLHF
NA,NA,14,TRBJ1-1,TRBV19,TGTGCCAGTAGCAACAGGGTGGCGAACACTGAAGCTTTCTTT,CASSNRVANTEAFF
TRBD1,few,14,TRBJ1-3,TRBV15,TGTGCCACCGAAGCCACAGGGGGAGGAAACACCATATATTTT,CATEATGGGNTIYF